This entry lists 17 T cell receptor beta chains sequenced from one sample in a study of cytomegalovirus exposure and HLA in healthy donors. Researchers ran the PCR with 60 Vbeta and 13 Jbeta primers. TCRdb's table, derived via immunoSEQ multiplex PCR, lists solely in-frame clones and lacks some. The repertoire has under 85,000 clones, more than 60% of them found once; the top ten carry 1.6%. Sequencing used PBMCs. The origin of the receptors is a middle-aged man in good health and CMV-seronegative.

The V call is TRBV6-6, the J call TRBJ1-5, with TRBD1 identical over 8 bases. Per germline, CDR1 MNHNY and CDR2 SVGAGI (reference sequence). The CDR3 loop spans 14 amino acids. After removal of 7 bases from V and 5 bases from J, the junction contained 7 bases not matched to a gene. The CDR3 region is CASTQDRAHQPQHF. In DNA form, the CDR3 reads TGTGCCAGCACTCAGGACAGGGCGCATCAGCCCCAGCATTTT.

The genes are TRBV6-1 and TRBJ2-3; TRBD2 agrees at 11 bases. CDR3 length: 17 amino acids. V lost 3 bases and J lost 4; bases outside the gene matches: 9. Per the germline V gene, CDR1 is MNHNS and CDR2 is SASEGT. CDR3 DNA: TGTGCCAGCAGTGATTCCGGACTAGCGGGCACGCCAGATACGCAGTATTTT. Its translation is CASSDSGLAGTPDTQYF.

This clone occurred once. The chain links TRBV9 to TRBJ2-2, with TRBD1 matching over 10 bases. Germline values: CDR1 SGDLS, CDR2 YYNGEE. Unmatched junction bases numbered 6, after V lost 0 bases and J lost 7 bases. The CDR3 sequence is 16 residues long. CDR3 bases: TGTGCCAGCAGCGTAGAGGGGGACAGGGGTGACGGGGAGCTGTTTTTT. As protein: CASSVEGDRGDGELFF. The entire variable domain, with the rest obtained from reference TRBV9 and TRBJ2-2, is as follows: DSGVTQTPKHLITATGQRVTLRCSPRSGDLSVYWYQQSLDQGLQFLIQYYNGEERAKGNILERFSAQQFPDLHSELNLSSLELGDSALYFCASSVEGDRGDGELFFGEGSRLTVL.

This clone came up a few times. V gene TRBV11-2 combines with J gene TRBJ2-1; TRBD2 is a possible D gene (5 bases). V lost 0 bases, J lost 6 bases, and 9 bases lay in between. The germline CDR1 and CDR2 sequences are SGHAT and FQNNGV. CDR3 size: 14 residues. This CDR3 reads CASSLEHAGNEQFF. The CDR3 DNA reads as TGTGCCAGCAGCTTAGAACATGCGGGCAATGAGCAGTTCTTC.

The rearrangement joins TRBV5-1 to TRBJ2-1, with 13 bases lining up with TRBD2. In germline, CDR1 is SGHRS, CDR2 YFSETQ. CDR3 length equals 16 residues. Trimming took 3 bases from V and 10 from J; bases not matched to a gene: 10. The CDR3: CASSSDGLAGDREQFF. The CDR3 region has the DNA TGCGCCAGCAGCTCGGACGGACTAGCGGGAGATCGGGAGCAGTTCTTC.

CDR3 bases: TGTGCCAGCAGCAACACAGGTTTGGGGGAAAAACTGTTTTTT. Translation gives CASSNTGLGEKLFF. The chain uses TRBV28 and TRBJ1-4; tentative D call: TRBD1 (5 bases). The V end lost 6 bases, the J end lost 8 bases, and 16 bases lay between the germline ends. CDR3 length: 14 residues. Germline CDR1 is MDHEN and CDR2 is SYDVKM. The variable domain in full, completed from reference TRBV28 and TRBJ1-4, reads DVKVTQSSRYLVKRTGEKVFLECVQDMDHENMFWYRQDPGLGLRLIYFSYDVKMKEKGDIPEGYSVSREKKERFSLILESASTNQTSMYLCASSNTGLGEKLFFGSGTQLSVL.

The chain combines TRBV2 with TRBJ1-1, with TRBD1 identical over 9 bases. Trimming removed 7 bases from V and 4 bases from J; junction bases left unmatched: 7. Germline assignment: CDR1 SNHLY and CDR2 FYNNEI. This CDR3 is built from 14 residues. CDR3 in DNA: TGTGCCAGCAAAGTACAGGGGGCGAGCACTGAAGCTTTCTTT. This gives the protein CASKVQGASTEAFF.

The V and J genes are TRBV4-1 and TRBJ1-5, with 8 bases fitting TRBD1. The CDR3 runs to 14 residues. Germline trimming cut 1 base from V and 5 bases from J; bases unmatched to any gene: 1. The germline gives CDR1 MGHRA, CDR2 YSYEKL. CDR3 nucleotides: TGCGCCAGCAGCCAAGTGACAGGGGATCAGCCCCAGCATTTT. It specifies CASSQVTGDQPQHF.

This sequence joins TRBV5-1 and TRBJ2-7; 10 bases line up with TRBD1. V dropped 4 bases and J dropped 5; count of bases not matched to a gene: 9. The CDR3 consists of 15 residues. Germline-derived CDR1 and CDR2 are SGHRS and YFSETQ. The CDR3 DNA reads as TGCGCCAGCAGCCATCCCGGGACAGGGGTTGACGAGCAGTACTTC. It codes for CASSHPGTGVDEQYF.

Details on this clone: The sample contains more than one DNA sequence encoding this CDR3. CDR3 in amino acids: CASSLNRGETQYF. DNA for the CDR3: TGTGCCAGCAGCTTAAACAGGGGAGAGACCCAGTACTTC. The chain carries TRBV7-2 and TRBJ2-5; TRBD1 matches 7 bases. This CDR3 has 13 residues. Germline V lookup: CDR1 SGHTA, CDR2 FQGNSA. V shed 2 bases, J shed 4 bases, and the junction held 1 base outside the gene matches. Using reference TRBV7-2 and TRBJ2-5 for the parts outside the CDR3, the full variable domain is GAGVSQSPSNKVTEKGKDVELRCDPISGHTALYWYRQSLGQGLEFLIYFQGNSAPDKSGLPSDRFSAERTGGSVSTLTIQRTQQEDSAVYLCASSLNRGETQYFGPGTRLLVL.

This rearrangement joins TRBV5-5 to TRBJ1-5; TRBD1 matches at 12 bases. With V trimmed by 0 bases and J by 6 bases, 1 base remained unmatched. CDR1 is SGHKS and CDR2 is YYEKEE in the germline V gene (reference sequence). The CDR3 runs 15 residues. The CDR3 spells CASSLGDRGRQPQHF. The CDR3 DNA is TGTGCCAGCAGCTTGGGGGACAGGGGGCGTCAGCCCCAGCATTTT.

CDR3 sequence (DNA): TGTGCCAGCACCCGGCCGGGGGACAGGGGGCCCTACGAGCAGTACTTC. It encodes CASTRPGDRGPYEQYF. The rearrangement joins TRBV5-4 to TRBJ2-7, with 12 bases fitting TRBD1. The trim removed 6 bases at V and 2 bases at J, leaving 9 bases unmatched. The length of the CDR3 is 16 residues. Per germline, CDR1 SGHNT and CDR2 YYREEE (reference sequence).

V is TRBV5-1 and J is TRBJ1-6, with a possible D match to TRBD1 (6 bases). V was trimmed by 4 bases and J by 6 bases, leaving 14 bases between them. This CDR3 has 15 residues. Germline values: CDR1 SGHRS, CDR2 YFSETQ. Here the CDR3 reads CASSPRTASNSPLHF. DNA of the CDR3: TGCGCCAGCAGCCCCAGGACAGCGTCTAATTCACCCCTCCACTTT.

The V and J genes are TRBV7-9 and TRBJ2-7, with 7 bases matching TRBD1. V lost 4 bases to trimming and J lost 3 bases; unmatched junction nucleotides: 9. The CDR3 covers 15 residues. Germline loops: CDR1 SEHNR, CDR2 FQNEAQ (reference sequence). The CDR3 bases are TGTGCCAGCAGCTCAACGGGACAGTCATTCTACGAGCAGTACTTC. The encoded protein is CASSSTGQSFYEQYF.

The V call is TRBV6-1, the J call TRBJ2-5; 7 bases are shared with TRBD1. Germline V lookup: CDR1 MNHNS, CDR2 SASEGT. The junction had 12 bases not matched to a gene; V was cut back by 1 base and J by 7 bases. This CDR3 is 16 amino acids long. CDR3 residues: CASSEEGQTGRATQYF. CDR3 bases: TGTGCCAGCAGTGAAGAAGGCCAGACAGGGCGTGCGACCCAGTACTTC.

This clone was seen only a few times. V usage is TRBV19 and J usage is TRBJ2-5; D might be TRBD1 (6 bases). The CDR3 consists of 13 residues. Between the trimmed V and J ends, which lost 6 bases and 3 bases, there was a span of 11 bases. Germline CDR1 and CDR2: LNHDA and SQIVND (reference sequence). This CDR3 is CASSVGGEETQYF. The CDR3, as DNA: TGTGCCAGTAGCGTAGGGGGAGAAGAGACCCAGTACTTC.

The chain has TRBV7-9 and TRBJ2-1; D uncertain. Between the trimmed V and J ends, which lost 2 bases and 7 bases, there was a span of 9 bases. The CDR3 totals 13 residues. From germline, CDR1 is SEHNR and CDR2 FQNEAQ (reference sequence). The CDR3 sequence: CASSLTPSNEQFF. CDR3 coding DNA: TGTGCCAGCAGCTTAACACCGTCGAATGAGCAGTTCTTC.